This TCR beta chain was recorded in a study of CXCR3-negative and CXCR3-positive naive CD8 T cells. General study results and limits: High diversity, comparable across both naive subsets, contrasted with much lower diversity in memory CD8+ cells.

The CDR3 is made up of 16 amino acids. Germline-derived CDR1 and CDR2 are MNHNS and SASEGT. Comments on this clonotype: Its cognate antigen is unknown.

It was by 5' RACE with UMI labels that the TRB cDNA libraries were prepared. TCRdb re-called the 5' RACE reads and shows each CDR3 protein once, DNA omitted. The sample has about 48,000 distinct CDR3 sequences; the top ten hold 14% to 15%. The genes are TRBV6-1 and TRBJ1-1; the D gene TCRdb calls, TRBD1, cannot be checked with no DNA. The receptor was isolated from a human donor in good health. Some clones in this sample may be carry-over from other donors' samples. Source material: memory CD8+ T cells from blood. CDR3 sequence reads: CASSEVLSGLGSEAFF.